This TCR beta chain was captured by sequencing in a study of control samples from healthy donors and cancer patients. This clone has only a few counts. Here immunoSEQ multiplex PCR was the method, and the copy in TCRdb shows in-frame clones only, minus some. The sample yields roughly 370,000 clones, 80% to 95% seen once. V trimming: 4 bases; J trimming: 4 bases; junction bases outside the gene matches: 3. CDR3 length: 14 residues. Germline values: CDR1 MNHEY, CDR2 SVGAGI. The specimen sequenced was PBMCs. The chain carries TRBV6-5 and TRBJ2-1; 8 positions agree with TRBD1. The TCR sequence derives from a man aged 40-49 years with head and neck cancer. The CDR3 region has the DNA TGTGCCAGCAGTTGGGGACAGGATTACAATGAGCAGTTCTTC. Translation gives CASSWGQDYNEQFF.